Listed here is a single TCR beta chain. The target antigen is unknown. Other nucleotide sequences in the sample specify the same CDR3. TCRdb's table, derived via immunoSEQ multiplex PCR, lists solely in-frame clones and lacks some. The data show about 84,000 clones, 94% seen once. This record belongs to a study of OX40 agonist ivuxolimab in advanced cancers. Overall study: An agonistic human IgG2 monoclonal antibody against OX40 (CD134) was given.

With autoimmune disease history or systemic immunosuppression, patients were excluded. Study-level findings and limits: Antigens targeted by the expanded peripheral T cells were not determined.

V was clipped by 3 bases and J by 5 bases, with 11 bases between them. The CDR3 is made up of 13 amino acids. CDR1 and CDR2 from the germline V gene are SGDLS and YYNGEE. The chain couples TRBV9 to TRBJ1-1, with D tentatively TRBD1 (6 bases). The starting material was CD4+ or CD8+ T cells sorted from blood, obtained in a trial of the OX40 agonist ivuxolimab. This TCR derives from an adult with an advanced solid tumor such as melanoma, head and neck, liver or kidney cancer. The CDR3 coding sequence is TGTGCCAGCAGCGCATCAGGGGCTACTGAAGCTTTCTTT. It is translated as CASSASGATEAFF.